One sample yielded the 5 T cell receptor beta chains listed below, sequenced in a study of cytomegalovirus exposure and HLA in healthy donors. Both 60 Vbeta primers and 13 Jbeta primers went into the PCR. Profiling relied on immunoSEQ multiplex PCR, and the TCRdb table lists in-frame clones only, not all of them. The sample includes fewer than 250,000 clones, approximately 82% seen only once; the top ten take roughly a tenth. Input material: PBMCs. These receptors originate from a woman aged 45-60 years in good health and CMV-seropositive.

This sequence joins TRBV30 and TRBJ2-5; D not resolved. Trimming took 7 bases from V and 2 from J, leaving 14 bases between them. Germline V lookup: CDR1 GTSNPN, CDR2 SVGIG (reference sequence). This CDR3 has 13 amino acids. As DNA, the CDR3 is TGTGCCTTCAGTCAGTGGGCTCAAGAGACCCAGTACTTC. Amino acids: CAFSQWAQETQYF.

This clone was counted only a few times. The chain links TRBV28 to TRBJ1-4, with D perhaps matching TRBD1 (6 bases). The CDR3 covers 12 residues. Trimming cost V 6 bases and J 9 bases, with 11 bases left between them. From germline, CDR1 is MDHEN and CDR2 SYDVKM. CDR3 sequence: CASSHGGQKLFF. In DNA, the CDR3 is TGTGCCAGCAGCCACGGGGGGCAAAAACTGTTTTTT.

CDR3 in DNA: TGCAGCGTTTCTGGACAGGGGGAAGGTGGCTACACCTTC. Residues: CSVSGQGEGGYTF. The chain is built from TRBV29-1 and TRBJ1-2; 10 bases are shared with TRBD1. The CDR3 is 13 amino acids. CDR1 is SQVTM, CDR2 ANQGSEA, per germline. V trimming: 5 bases; J trimming: 7 bases; junction bases outside the gene matches: 7.

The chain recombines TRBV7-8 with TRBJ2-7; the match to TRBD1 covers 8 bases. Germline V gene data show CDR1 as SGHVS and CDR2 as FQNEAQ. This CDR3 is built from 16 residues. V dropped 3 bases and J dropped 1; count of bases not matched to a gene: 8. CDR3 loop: CASSFSTGGRSYEQYF. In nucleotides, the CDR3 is TGTGCCAGCAGCTTTTCTACAGGGGGTAGGTCCTACGAGCAGTACTTC. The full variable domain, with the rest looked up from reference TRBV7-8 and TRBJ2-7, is GAGVSQSPRYKVAKRGQDVALRCDPISGHVSLFWYQQALGQGPEFLTYFQNEAQLDKSGLPSDRFFAERPEGSVSTLKIQRTQQEDSAVYLCASSFSTGGRSYEQYFGPGTRLTVT.

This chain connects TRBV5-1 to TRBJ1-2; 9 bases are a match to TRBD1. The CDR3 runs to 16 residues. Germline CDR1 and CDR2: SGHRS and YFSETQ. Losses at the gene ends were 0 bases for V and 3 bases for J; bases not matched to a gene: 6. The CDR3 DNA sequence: TGCGCCAGCAGCTTGGGTCGGGACAGGGTAGACTATGGCTACACCTTC. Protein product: CASSLGRDRVDYGYTF. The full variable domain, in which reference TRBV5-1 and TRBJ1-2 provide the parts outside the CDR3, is KAGVTQTPRYLIKTRGQQVTLSCSPISGHRSVSWYQQTPGQGLQFLFEYFSETQRNKGNFPGRFSGRQFSNSRSEMNVSTLELGDSALYLCASSLGRDRVDYGYTFGSGTRLTVV.